This paragraph reports one T cell receptor beta chain. Its antigen is still unknown. Per-base qualities were not stored, and no clone one base away is much larger. This sample stems from a study of cytomegalovirus exposure and HLA in healthy donors (dated by TCRdb to about 2017). At the level of the whole study: An earlier analysis of a few hundred of the donors reported 276 Gb of sequence data and 95 million to 140 million unique TCR beta sequences obtained from roughly 180 million T cells. The genetic ancestry cluster associated with self-reported Caucasian donors included 81% of the 300 to 450 genotyped donors. The study aimed to test whether cataloging public T cell receptors could reveal signatures of past pathogen exposure. The study used immunosequencing to profile the T cell repertoires of about 670 subjects and linked those repertoires to cytomegalovirus serostatus. The number of typed donors differed by locus: about 629-630 for A, B, C, DRB1 and DQB1; 500 to 550 for DQA1; approximately 600 for DPA1; and some 470 for DPB1. To predict cytomegalovirus infection status, the study brought together high-throughput TCR immunosequencing, statistical association of individual TCRs with disease status, and machine learning. HLA typing covered class I and class II loci at four-digit resolution. Every repertoire in the discovery cohort had been generated on one and the same sequencing platform. Across about 370 genotyped donors of the cohort, an average of roughly 250,000 unique TCR beta nucleotide sequences per donor were sequenced, and approximately 17% of those sequences were non-productive. A few DR-DQ haplotypes were handled as single units for association and clustering because linkage in the cohort was strong. An early release that covered about 600 HLA-typed donors contained approximately 300 gigabases of sequencing data and 65 million to 100 million unique TCR sequences. Genome-wide SNP genotypes for about 60% of the 666 donors were used in a later genetic analysis, which treated that subset as a discovery cohort. Rather than drawing on any new phenotypic data, the later analysis identified candidate immune exposures from TCR beta sequences and the way those sequences occurred across donors. A separate validation cohort of approximately 120 different subjects was used in addition to the roughly 700-subject first cohort. To decide whether each TCR beta V gene segment behaved as functional or pseudogenic, an earlier analysis of some 580 of the donors relied on high-throughput TCR beta sequencing. Alongside the repertoire data, information on donor age, sex, ethnicity and CMV serostatus was compiled. A later analysis re-examined previously published TCR beta repertoires from several hundred donors and added high-resolution HLA genotyping to investigate patterns of TCR occurrence. The research as a whole found: The cohort was sequenced for TCR beta chains only, and without alpha or paired-chain data the features that could be detected were limited. A further reported finding was that TCR beta sequences accurately predicted the HLA-A and HLA-B alleles for most subjects in the first cohort. An earlier analysis of around 600 of the donors showed that most TCR beta V segments appeared in productive rearrangements either about 87% or about 30% of the time, which broadly matched IMGT annotations. Sequencing depth was assumed to be roughly uniform across donors in the presence/absence analyses, though that assumption may not hold. A later genetic analysis reported fewer N-insertions in productive TCRs among donors in an Asian-associated ancestry cluster than the roughly 620-donor mean. It was suggested by the authors that the approach could potentially be generalized to other disease states and immunological phenotypes. Compared with equally common non-associated chains, HLA-associated TCR beta chains in a later analysis were more clonally expanded and had lower generation probabilities. Over 15 rarely observed V segments, including chromosome 9 orphons, were excluded from the earlier analysis of approximately 500 of the donors because counts were too low. According to a later analysis, TCR association rates differed among HLA loci, with DRB1 alleles showing the most associated TCRs and HLA-C alleles showing the fewest. The classifier was reported to diagnose cytomegalovirus status with high specificity and sensitivity in both the original cohort and the validation cohort. Across donors, most TCR sequences were observed very rarely, whereas some public TCRs were present in many individuals. Because some donors lacked HLA typing at each locus, the association tests relied only on the typed subset. The only immune exposure information available for the cohort was CMV serostatus. In the study, some 160 TCR beta chains were listed as associated with cytomegalovirus. When HLA alleles, especially DR and DQ, strongly co-occurred, TCR associations were difficult to assign to individual alleles. A later analysis reported that several top co-occurrence clusters appeared linked to parvovirus B19, influenza, CMV and Epstein-Barr virus. Specific HLA alleles were associated with roughly 17,000 TCR beta sequences at a false discovery rate of 0.05 in a later analysis. Most CMV-associated TCR beta chains appeared to be HLA-restricted in a later analysis, and the HLA associations seemed to be driven largely by CMV exposure. Correlated functional status among segregating V segments might reflect linkage disequilibrium, but an unknown experimental factor could not be ruled out. A few of the identified cytomegalovirus-associated TCR beta chains were confirmed in vitro to be specific for cytomegalovirus antigens. An association between a missense DCLRE1C variant and V-gene and J-gene trimming of TCR beta chains was found in a later genetic analysis and replicated in an independent cohort. A cluster of highly shared sequence variants was judged likely to represent a technical artifact of the sequencing pipeline.

Library preparation employed the immunoSEQ multiplex PCR assay. For the multiplex PCR, a mixture combining 60 forward primers for TCR Vbeta segments and 13 reverse primers for TCR Jbeta segments was used. Amplification of the CDR3 region of rearranged TCR beta genes was performed with a multiplex PCR assay on genomic DNA. The amplified TCR beta libraries were sequenced on the Illumina HiSeq System as 87-base-pair reads. The authors' analysis ran thus. Across the 500 to 700 repertoires, a later analysis counted tens of millions of unique TCR beta chains, about 10 million of which were shared by at least two donors. Raw reads were error-corrected and collapsed into unique sequences by a nearest-neighbor algorithm in which closely related sequences were merged to remove PCR and sequencing errors. Alignment of CDR3 sequences to IMGT reference sequences was used to assign V, D and J gene segments. For a sequence to be retained, a match of at least six nucleotides was required to both a V gene segment and a J gene segment. A rearrangement was called productive if the CDR3 had no stop codons and remained in frame with V and J, and every other rearrangement was called non-productive. Following IMGT convention, CDR3 was defined as the stretch from the second conserved V-encoded cysteine to the conserved J-encoded phenylalanine. The earlier analysis of 500 to 600 of the donors excluded sequences that lacked an unambiguous match to a single V gene segment. In an earlier analysis of some 590 of the donors, a V segment was called functional when productive rearrangements were above 56.7%, and segregating when the standard deviation between donors exceeded 5%. To diagnose cytomegalovirus status from the catalog of TCR beta chain sequences, a statistical classification framework was built. V and J gene assignment, in a later analysis, came from comparing TCR nucleotide sequences with IMGT/GENE-DB human TR gene sequences. Using the TCRdist pipeline, a later analysis assigned CDR3 sequences along with most-parsimonious VDJ recombination scenarios. In a later analysis, each TCR beta chain was defined by its CDR3 amino acid sequence together with its V-gene family, and reads lacking a unique V-gene family were excluded. As a way to deal with suspected cross-contamination and a sequencing artifact, a later analysis dropped 450 to 600 nucleotide sequences that were highly shared and had low generation probability. For each public chain, a later analysis derived a clonal expansion index from normalized ranks of inferred template counts within each repertoire. A later analysis computed generation probabilities with a VDJ recombination model fitted to out-of-frame rearrangements, and checked the results against IGoR. Hypergeometric tests were used in a later analysis to score TCR-TCR, TCR-HLA and TCR-CMV co-occurrence, with a repertoire-size bias correction applied to the TCR pairs. False discovery rates were estimated in a later analysis by permuting HLA or CMV assignments 20 times. In a later analysis, co-occurring TCRs were grouped using DBSCAN, and TCRdist sequence similarity was added for clustering within HLA-allele-positive subsets. Repertoires with fewer than 30,000 or more than 120,000 public chains, plus five repertoires with anomalous nucleotide sharing, were excluded from co-occurrence clustering. TCRdb re-hosts the immuneACCESS table, in-frame sequences only. Its copies lack some clones; in the studies checked, an unresolved V gene accounts for under half of them, and the cause for the rest is not known. V, J and clone size derive from that table, while D and trimming were established from the DNA sequence. This sample holds 120,000 or so clones; over 60% were observed only once. The leading ten clones occupy approximately 6% of the sample.

In total, 500 to 700 healthy bone marrow donors made up the cohort. At the time of sampling, every cohort member was nominally healthy, though immune exposures that went unrecorded were likely present. The donor tested CMV seronegative and was one of the 352 seronegative cohort members. A peripheral blood sample was collected from each donor, and TCR beta sequencing was performed on peripheral blood mononuclear cells. The Qiagen DNeasy Blood Extraction Kit was used to extract genomic DNA from the blood cell samples. Input material: PBMCs. The clonotype originates from a middle-aged woman in good health and CMV-seronegative.

The DNA reads as follows: TGTGCCAGCAGCCCGGAGGGTCGGGTTAAAAGATACGAGCAGTACTTC. This encodes CASSPEGRVKRYEQYF. The sequence is built from TRBV28 and TRBJ2-5; possibly the D gene is TRBD2, per 6 matching bases. The J call may be in error: the DNA end matches TRBJ2-7 better. There are 16 amino acids in the CDR3, from cysteine to phenylalanine inclusive. The CDR3 DNA has 48 bases and is translated from base 1. Taken from the germline V gene, the CDR1 and CDR2 loops are MDHEN and SYDVKM.